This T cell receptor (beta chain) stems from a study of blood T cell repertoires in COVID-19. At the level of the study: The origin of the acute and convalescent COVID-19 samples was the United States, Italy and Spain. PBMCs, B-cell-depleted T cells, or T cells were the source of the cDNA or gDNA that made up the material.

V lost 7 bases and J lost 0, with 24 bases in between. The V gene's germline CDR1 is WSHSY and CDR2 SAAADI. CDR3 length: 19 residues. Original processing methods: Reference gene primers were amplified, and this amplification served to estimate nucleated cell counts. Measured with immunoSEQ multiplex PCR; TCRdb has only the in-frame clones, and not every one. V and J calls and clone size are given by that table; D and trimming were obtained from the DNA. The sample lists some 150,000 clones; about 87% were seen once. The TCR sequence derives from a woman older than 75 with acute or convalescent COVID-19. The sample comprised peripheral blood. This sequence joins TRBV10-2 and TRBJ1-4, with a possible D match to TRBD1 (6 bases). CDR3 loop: CASKGQGMLHGSTNEKLFF. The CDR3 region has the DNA TGCGCCAGCAAGGGCCAGGGGATGCTACATGGATCAACTAATGAAAAACTGTTTTTT.